This entry describes one TCR beta chain. Per the authors' pipeline: Reference gene primer amplification gave estimated nucleated cell counts. Only in-frame clones appear in the TCRdb table, and some are missing; sequencing was by immunoSEQ multiplex PCR. V and J calls plus clone size are reproduced from that table; the DNA served to infer D and trimming. The table has more than 250,000 clones, roughly nine tenths seen once; the top ten hold around 3.6%. Germline V gene sequence: CDR1 SGHNT, CDR2 YENEEA. The CDR3 is made up of 15 amino acids. Trimming cost V 4 bases and J 2 bases; bases outside gene matches: 5. This entry belongs to a study of blood T cell repertoires in COVID-19. Study background: Material from acute and convalescent COVID-19 was sourced from the United States, Italy and Spain.

Source material: peripheral blood. The V and J genes are TRBV11-3 and TRBJ1-3; the match to TRBD1 covers 7 bases. This sequence originates from a man between 18 and 35 years old with active or convalescent COVID-19. The chain's CDR3 is CASSSFDRAGNTIYF. DNA for the CDR3: TGTGCCAGCAGCTCCTTTGACAGGGCTGGAAACACCATATATTTT.